Listed below are T cell receptor beta chains from one sample, sequenced in a study of blood T cell repertoires in COVID-19. Profiled with immunoSEQ multiplex PCR; TCRdb holds only in-frame clones, not every one. The sample yields roughly 15,000 clones, roughly nine tenths seen once. Material for sequencing was peripheral blood. These receptors were taken from a human donor with active COVID-19. The donor label of this sample is uncertain. CDR3s include the opening cysteine and the closing phenylalanine or tryptophan. D genes are given only for firm matches. Size tells how often a clone was seen (once, few, many) or the class of an expanded clone, and some rows leave it out.

d_call: TRBD1; v_call: TRBV4-3; clone_size: NA; j_call: TRBJ2-2; cdr3_aa: CASSQGPGQGLNTGELFF; cdr3_nt: TGCGCCAGCAGCCAAGGTCCGGGACAGGGGTTGAACACCGGGGAGCTGTTTTTT
d_call: NA; v_call: TRBV7-8; clone_size: NA; j_call: TRBJ2-5; cdr3_aa: CASSPRGRETQYF; cdr3_nt: TGTGCCAGCAGCCCAAGGGGTCGCGAGACCCAGTACTTC
d_call: NA; v_call: TRBV15; clone_size: NA; j_call: TRBJ2-7; cdr3_aa: CATSSWETEQYF; cdr3_nt: TGTGCCACCAGCTCCTGGGAGACCGAGCAGTACTTC
d_call: NA; v_call: TRBV6-6; clone_size: NA; j_call: TRBJ2-7; cdr3_aa: CASFESGSYEQYF; cdr3_nt: TGTGCCAGTTTCGAAAGCGGCTCCTACGAGCAGTACTTC
d_call: NA; v_call: TRBV5-6; clone_size: NA; j_call: TRBJ1-5; cdr3_aa: CASSWSGLNQPQHF; cdr3_nt: TGTGCCAGCAGCTGGTCGGGTCTCAATCAGCCCCAGCATTTT
d_call: NA; v_call: TRBV5-1; clone_size: NA; j_call: TRBJ2-1; cdr3_aa: CASSLRERYNEQFF; cdr3_nt: TGCGCCAGCAGCTTGAGGGAGCGCTACAATGAGCAGTTCTTC
d_call: NA; v_call: TRBV6-5; clone_size: NA; j_call: TRBJ2-7; cdr3_aa: CASSYSIHAGSYEQYF; cdr3_nt: TGTGCCAGCAGTTACTCGATTCACGCGGGAAGCTACGAGCAGTACTTC
d_call: TRBD2; v_call: TRBV7-9; clone_size: NA; j_call: TRBJ2-7; cdr3_aa: CASSLPREVNYEQYF; cdr3_nt: TGTGCCAGCAGCTTACCCCGGGAGGTGAACTACGAGCAGTACTTC
d_call: TRBD1; v_call: TRBV5-1; clone_size: NA; j_call: TRBJ1-1; cdr3_aa: CASSAGRGDRAEAFF; cdr3_nt: TGCGCCAGCAGCGCGGGTCGGGGGGACAGGGCTGAAGCTTTCTTT
d_call: TRBD1; v_call: TRBV18; clone_size: NA; j_call: TRBJ2-7; cdr3_aa: CASSPYRDRGYEQYF; cdr3_nt: TGTGCCAGCTCACCATACCGGGACAGGGGATACGAGCAGTACTTC
d_call: NA; v_call: TRBV11-3; clone_size: NA; j_call: TRBJ2-7; cdr3_aa: CASSLGANQFYEQYF; cdr3_nt: TGTGCCAGCAGCTTAGGCGCCAACCAATTCTACGAGCAGTACTTC
d_call: TRBD2; v_call: TRBV4-1; clone_size: NA; j_call: TRBJ2-1; cdr3_aa: CASSRGTSGIYNEQFF; cdr3_nt: TGCGCCAGCAGCCGGGGGACTAGCGGGATCTACAATGAGCAGTTCTTC
d_call: NA; v_call: TRBV11-1; clone_size: once; j_call: TRBJ2-3; cdr3_aa: CASSPLWGVGTDTQYF; cdr3_nt: TGTGCCAGCAGCCCCCTATGGGGGGTCGGCACAGATACGCAGTATTTT
d_call: TRBD1; v_call: TRBV24-1; clone_size: once; j_call: TRBJ2-7; cdr3_aa: CATTERDSSYEQYF; cdr3_nt: TGTGCCACCACGGAACGGGACAGCTCCTACGAGCAGTACTTC
d_call: NA; v_call: TRBV29-1; clone_size: NA; j_call: TRBJ1-2; cdr3_aa: CSVTRRGGDGYTF; cdr3_nt: TGCAGCGTGACCCGCCGGGGAGGCGATGGCTACACCTTC
d_call: TRBD2; v_call: TRBV5-1; clone_size: NA; j_call: TRBJ2-7; cdr3_aa: CASSLNYGTSGSYEQYF; cdr3_nt: TGCGCCAGCAGTCTAAACTACGGGACTAGCGGCAGCTACGAGCAGTACTTC
d_call: NA; v_call: TRBV27; clone_size: NA; j_call: TRBJ2-3; cdr3_aa: CANPFQRNSTDTQYF; cdr3_nt: TGTGCCAACCCATTCCAGCGAAACAGCACAGATACGCAGTATTTT
d_call: NA; v_call: TRBV6-5; clone_size: NA; j_call: TRBJ2-3; cdr3_aa: CASTAVGLDTQYF; cdr3_nt: TGTGCCAGCACAGCGGTAGGCTTGGATACGCAGTATTTT
d_call: NA; v_call: TRBV27; clone_size: few; j_call: TRBJ1-2; cdr3_aa: CASSFSDSLYGYTF; cdr3_nt: TGTGCCAGCAGTTTTAGTGACAGCCTCTATGGCTACACCTTC
d_call: NA; v_call: TRBV4-2; clone_size: NA; j_call: TRBJ1-6; cdr3_aa: CASSEQTGSGASPLHF; cdr3_nt: TGTGCCAGCAGCGAACAAACAGGGAGTGGGGCTTCACCCCTCCACTTT
d_call: NA; v_call: TRBV5-1; clone_size: NA; j_call: TRBJ1-2; cdr3_aa: CASSLLAVAFYGYTF; cdr3_nt: TGCGCCAGCAGCTTGTTGGCAGTAGCTTTCTATGGCTACACCTTC
d_call: NA; v_call: TRBV5-1; clone_size: NA; j_call: TRBJ1-1; cdr3_aa: CASSLVLGLNTEAFF; cdr3_nt: TGCGCCAGCAGCTTGGTTCTGGGGCTGAACACTGAAGCTTTCTTT
d_call: TRBD1; v_call: TRBV7-8; clone_size: NA; j_call: TRBJ1-6; cdr3_aa: CASSLVAGGFSYNSPLHF; cdr3_nt: TGTGCCAGCAGCTTAGTTGCAGGGGGCTTCTCCTATAATTCACCCCTCCACTTT
d_call: NA; v_call: TRBV30; clone_size: NA; j_call: TRBJ2-5; cdr3_aa: CAWSTQYRDYQETQYF; cdr3_nt: TGTGCCTGGAGTACCCAATACAGAGACTATCAAGAGACCCAGTACTTC
d_call: NA; v_call: TRBV28; clone_size: once; j_call: TRBJ1-1; cdr3_aa: CASRTSNTEAFF; cdr3_nt: TGTGCCAGCAGGACATCGAACACTGAAGCTTTCTTT
d_call: NA; v_call: TRBV3-1/TRBV3-2; clone_size: NA; j_call: TRBJ1-2; cdr3_aa: CASSQDGTGVYGYTF; cdr3_nt: TGTGCCAGCAGCCAAGACGGGACGGGGGTCTATGGCTACACCTTC
d_call: TRBD2; v_call: TRBV4-1; clone_size: NA; j_call: TRBJ2-5; cdr3_aa: CASSQVGGGAGETQYF; cdr3_nt: TGCGCCAGCAGCCAAGTTGGCGGGGGGGCCGGAGAGACCCAGTACTTC
d_call: NA; v_call: TRBV28; clone_size: NA; j_call: TRBJ2-1; cdr3_aa: CASSSDNEQFF; cdr3_nt: TGTGCCAGCAGTAGCGACAATGAGCAGTTCTTC
d_call: TRBD2; v_call: TRBV27; clone_size: NA; j_call: TRBJ2-3; cdr3_aa: CASSETSGRLDTQYF; cdr3_nt: TGTGCCAGCAGCGAGACTAGCGGGAGACTAGATACGCAGTATTTT
d_call: TRBD2; v_call: TRBV4-1; clone_size: NA; j_call: TRBJ2-1; cdr3_aa: CASSLGPGGGYNEQFF; cdr3_nt: TGCGCCAGCAGCCTGGGCCCGGGGGGGGGATACAATGAGCAGTTCTTC
d_call: NA; v_call: TRBV6-2/TRBV6-3; clone_size: NA; j_call: TRBJ2-3; cdr3_aa: CASSYRGSELLTQYF; cdr3_nt: TGTGCCAGCAGTTACAGGGGGTCAGAGTTGTTGACGCAGTATTTT
d_call: TRBD2; v_call: TRBV7-9; clone_size: once; j_call: TRBJ2-1; cdr3_aa: CASSPELAGANEQFF; cdr3_nt: TGTGCCAGCAGCCCTGAATTGGCGGGAGCCAATGAGCAGTTCTTC
d_call: NA; v_call: TRBV5-1; clone_size: NA; j_call: TRBJ1-2; cdr3_aa: CASSSPDSAYGYTF; cdr3_nt: TGCGCCAGCAGCTCCCCGGACAGTGCCTATGGCTACACCTTC
d_call: NA; v_call: TRBV3-1/TRBV3-2; clone_size: NA; j_call: TRBJ2-5; cdr3_aa: CASSQDRRGGQETQYF; cdr3_nt: TGTGCCAGCAGCCAAGATAGGAGGGGGGGTCAAGAGACCCAGTACTTC
d_call: TRBD2; v_call: TRBV9; clone_size: NA; j_call: TRBJ2-1; cdr3_aa: CASSRGPAGLGVDNEQFF; cdr3_nt: TGTGCCAGCAGCAGGGGACCGGCGGGACTAGGGGTTGATAATGAGCAGTTCTTC
d_call: TRBD2; v_call: TRBV27; clone_size: NA; j_call: TRBJ2-3; cdr3_aa: CASSLFLAGGLDTQYF; cdr3_nt: TGTGCCAGCAGTTTATTCTTAGCGGGAGGGCTTGATACGCAGTATTTT
d_call: NA; v_call: TRBV18; clone_size: few; j_call: TRBJ1-1; cdr3_aa: CASSSGKVTEAFF; cdr3_nt: TGTGCCAGCTCTTCAGGGAAGGTCACTGAAGCTTTCTTT